These 17 T cell receptor beta chains originate from one sample sequenced in a study of tumor-infiltrating lymphocytes in primary liver carcinoma. Priming with a constant-region primer yielded TCR beta cDNA from around 540 ng total RNA. Modified slightly, ARM-PCR produced TCR beta libraries over three nested multiplex PCR rounds. Researchers ran the first two PCR rounds for roughly 11 cycles each with TRBV1-TRBV30 forward primers and a C-beta reverse primer. TCRdb re-called the multiplex PCR reads with MiXCR, one entry per CDR3 protein. The table records approximately 120,000 distinct CDR3 sequences, 64% of them present only once. The source material, roughly 18-31 mg of unsorted bulk tissue, was used to co-extract RNA and DNA. The sequenced sample consisted of liver tumor tissue from sampling region 3. Sample subset: tumor region T3, left-lateral pole. The receptors stem from a woman in her sixties or seventies with primary liver carcinoma and hepatitis B virus infection.

Many counts were recorded for this clonotype. This chain connects TRBV29-1 to TRBJ2-1; no clear D gene. V dropped 6 bases and J dropped 4 bases, with 7 bases sitting between them. The germline V gene encodes CDR1 SQVTM and CDR2 ANQGSEA. CDR3 length: 11 residues. The chain's CDR3 is CSVNIYNEQFF. The CDR3 DNA reads as TGCAGCGTCAACATATACAATGAGCAGTTCTTC.

This clonotype has ten or more counts. Given a much more abundant clone one base away, this may be a read error. The chain has TRBV11-3 and TRBJ1-2; D is perhaps TRBD1 (5 bases). The CDR3 spans 14 residues. Germline-derived CDR1 and CDR2 are SGHNT and YENEEA. Trimming removed 2 bases at V and 7 bases at J, with 14 bases between. For the CDR3, the DNA is TGTGCCAGCAGCTTAAACCCCGAGGGGCGTGGCTACACCTTC. This gives the protein CASSLNPEGRGYTF. The full variable domain, in which reference TRBV11-3 and TRBJ1-2 provide the parts outside the CDR3, is EAGVVQSPRYKIIEKKQPVAFWCNPISGHNTLYWYLQNLGQGPELLIRYENEEAVDDSQLPKDRFSAERLKGVDSTLKIQPAELGDSAVYLCASSLNPEGRGYTFGSGTRLTVV.

The table lists this clonotype with many counts. The chain joins TRBV29-1 to TRBJ2-2; 7 nucleotides line up with TRBD2. The CDR3 is 15 residues long. Germline V gene sequence: CDR1 SQVTM, CDR2 ANQGSEA. The V gene end was trimmed by 7 bases and the J gene end by 0 bases; junction bases not matched to a gene: 8. The CDR3 loop is CSAKGGSSNTGELFF. CDR3 DNA sequence: TGCAGCGCCAAGGGAGGGTCCTCGAACACCGGGGAGCTGTTTTTT.

About this clonotype itself: A much larger clone sits a single nucleotide away, making a read error possible. The genes are TRBV5-6 and TRBJ1-1, with 12 bases aligning to TRBD1. With 0 bases clipped from V and 5 bases from J, the junction kept 11 bases outside the gene matches. This CDR3 is 18 amino acids long. Looked up from germline, CDR1 is SGHDT and CDR2 is YYEEEE. The chain's CDR3 is CASSLAAGTGGVSTEAFF. The CDR3 nucleotides are TGTGCCAGCAGCTTGGCCGCCGGGACAGGGGGCGTTTCGACTGAAGCTTTCTTT.

On this clonotype itself: This CDR3 is missing its conserved last phenylalanine or tryptophan, likely due to a read error. The DNA is left out, because the CDR3 cannot be placed on it with certainty; the CDR3 is given as TCRdb lists it. The V call is TRBV11-2, the J call TRBJ2-5; TRBD2 was called by the table and not checked on the DNA. Germline values: CDR1 SGHAT, CDR2 FQNNGV. The CDR3 is 16 amino acids long, termini counted. The chain's CDR3 is CASSYSRGSGRGALYL.

CDR3 protein: CASRWTGNTDTQYF. The DNA of the CDR3 is TGTGCCAGCAGGTGGACAGGGAACACAGATACGCAGTATTTT. The V and J genes are TRBV11-2 and TRBJ2-3, with 8 bases fitting TRBD1. Germline V lookup: CDR1 SGHAT, CDR2 FQNNGV. The V segment lost 6 bases and the J segment 2 bases; nucleotides outside the gene matches: 4. The CDR3 contains 14 residues.

A note on this clonotype: Being one base from a much bigger clone, this may be a read error. This chain uses TRBV5-1 with TRBJ2-7; no clear D. The CDR3 is 14 amino acids. CDR1 SGHRS and CDR2 YFSETQ come from the germline V gene. V dropped 1 base and J dropped 6 bases, with 14 bases sitting between them. CDR3 bases: TGCGCCAGCAGCTTGATGGCCACTGCGCGCGAGCAGTACTTC. As protein: CASSLMATAREQYF.

This chain joins TRBV6-5 and TRBJ2-2; the D is unclear. Per the germline V gene, CDR1 is MNHEY and CDR2 is SVGAGI. This CDR3 is built from 13 residues. Trimming removed 3 bases at V and 8 bases at J, with 10 bases between. CDR3 loop: CASSYQKPGELFF. CDR3 sequence (DNA): TGTGCCAGCAGTTATCAGAAACCTGGGGAGCTGTTTTTT.

This chain uses TRBV29-1 with TRBJ2-3, with D possibly being TRBD2 (5 bases). The CDR3 spans 13 residues. CDR1 is SQVTM and CDR2 is ANQGSEA in the germline V gene. V lost 3 bases to trimming and J lost 4 bases, with 11 bases between them. The CDR3 loop reads CSVDGGGADTQYF. In DNA form, the CDR3 reads TGCAGCGTTGACGGCGGAGGTGCAGATACGCAGTATTTT.

A note on this clonotype: Sequence at one end of the junction differs from germline and may be a read error. This rearrangement joins TRBV12-3 or TRBV12-4 to TRBJ2-1; D possibly corresponds to TRBD2 (5 bases). The CDR3 has 15 amino acids. CDR3 sequence reads: CVSSSRGSSYNEQFF. As DNA, the CDR3 is TGTGTCAGCAGCTCAAGAGGGAGTTCCTACAATGAGCAGTTCTTC.

To note about this clonotype: One end of the junction varies from germline; a read error may be responsible. The V call is TRBV24-1, the J call TRBJ1-5; D perhaps matches TRBD1 (5 bases). Germline CDR1 and CDR2: KGHDR and SFDVKD. This CDR3 is 14 amino acids long. CDR3 loop: CATSDGQGNQPQLF. The CDR3 bases are TGTGCCACCAGTGATGGTCAGGGTAATCAGCCCCAGCTTTTT.

This clonotype was detected ten times or more. The rearrangement uses TRBV5-4 and TRBJ2-7; the D gene is possibly TRBD2 (6 bases). Trimming took 5 bases from V and 2 from J, leaving 14 bases between them. Germline loops: CDR1 SGHNT, CDR2 YYREEE (reference sequence). This CDR3 is built from 14 residues. CDR3 nucleotide sequence: TGTGCCAGCAGTGCCGGGACTGTCCCCTACGAGCAGTACTTC. It encodes CASSAGTVPYEQYF.

About this clonotype: The CDR3 does not end in the conserved phenylalanine or tryptophan, so this is likely a read error. The chain joins TRBV11-2 to TRBJ2-5; maybe TRBD2 (5 bases). The CDR3 spans 16 residues. Trimming pared 5 bases from V and 2 bases from J, leaving 18 bases between. In germline, CDR1 is SGHAT, CDR2 FQNNGV. The CDR3 is CASSPYGGRIQETQYL. The CDR3 region has the DNA TGTGCCAGCAGCCCCTATGGTGGGAGAATACAAGAGACCCAGTACTTG.

Of note for this clonotype: A much larger clone lies one base from this, so it may be a read error. The rearrangement joins TRBV29-1 to TRBJ2-7; D is undetermined. The germline V gene has CDR1 SQVTM and CDR2 ANQGSEA. Trimming took off 8 bases at V and 6 bases at J, with 17 bases between the two ends. This CDR3 contains 12 residues. CDR3 residues: CSLSRSWGEQYF. The CDR3 DNA is TGCAGCCTTTCAAGGTCGTGGGGCGAGCAGTACTTC.

V usage is TRBV5-1 and J usage is TRBJ2-7, with 10 bases lining up with TRBD2. V trimming: 3 bases; J trimming: 0 bases; junction bases outside the gene matches: 6. The CDR3 covers 16 residues. From germline, CDR1 is SGHRS and CDR2 YFSETQ. CDR3 protein: CASSYSGTSVSYEQYF. The CDR3 DNA reads as TGCGCCAGCAGCTATAGCGGGACTAGCGTCTCCTACGAGCAGTACTTC.

In the case of this clonotype: A read error may produce the germline difference seen at one junction end. The gene calls are TRBV7-8 and TRBJ1-6; D uncertain. The CDR3 is made up of 16 amino acids. Looked up from germline, CDR1 is SGHVS and CDR2 is FQNEAQ. CDR3 in amino acids: CASRLAVVTTGSPLHF. CDR3 bases: TGTGCCAGCCGCTTAGCGGTTGTCACGACTGGCTCACCCCTCCACTTT.

This clonotype was recorded a few times. This rearrangement joins TRBV7-9 to TRBJ1-1, with D uncertain. The CDR3 runs to 13 residues. Germline CDR1 SEHNR, CDR2 FQNEAQ (reference sequence). V was cut by 5 bases and J by 12 bases, with 19 bases left in between. Written as DNA, the CDR3 is TGTGCCAGCAGCCCCCAGACGGGGTTTAGGTCTTTCTTT. It yields the protein CASSPQTGFRSFF.